The 20 T cell receptor beta chains below all came from one sample that was sequenced in a study of lymphopenia after photon versus proton radiotherapy. TCRdb keeps only in-frame clones here, not all; method: immunoSEQ multiplex PCR. In the table there are around 35,000 clones, over 75% of which are singletons. The sequencing here drew on peripheral blood, taken from a patient treated with photon-based radiotherapy. These receptors were collected from a man aged 50 to 60 with gastric cancer.

This chain uses TRBV7-9 with TRBJ2-7; no definite D call. The V end was cut by 8 bases, the J end by 6 bases, with 14 bases between. The CDR3 spans 12 residues. Germline V gives CDR1 SEHNR, CDR2 FQNEAQ (reference sequence). CDR3 DNA: TGTGCCAGCTCAGGAGTCCGCGGCGAGCAGTACTTC. It translates to CASSGVRGEQYF.

The CDR3, as DNA: TGTGCCAGCAGTTTAAGGACAAACTCGGAAACTTTCTTT. Its translation: CASSLRTNSETFF. This chain joins TRBV28 and TRBJ1-1; D is possibly TRBD1 (5 bases). Germline lookup yields CDR1 MDHEN and CDR2 SYDVKM. V was pared by 2 bases and J by 12 bases, with 16 bases between. The CDR3 is 13 amino acids. Full variable domain (rest looked up from reference TRBV28 and TRBJ1-1): DVKVTQSSRYLVKRTGEKVFLECVQDMDHENMFWYRQDPGLGLRLIYFSYDVKMKEKGDIPEGYSVSREKKERFSLILESASTNQTSMYLCASSLRTNSETFFGQGTRLTVV.

The chain combines TRBV11-2 with TRBJ2-1, with 8 bases that match TRBD1. Germline V gene data show CDR1 as SGHAT and CDR2 as FQNNGV. J lost 9 bases, V lost 6 bases, and 10 bases had no gene match. The CDR3 runs to 14 residues. The CDR3 coding sequence is TGTGCCAGCAGTTTGACAGGGGTAGGCGGTGAGCAGTTCTTC. Encoded protein: CASSLTGVGGEQFF.

V gene TRBV27 combines with J gene TRBJ2-7; 9 nucleotides align to TRBD1. With V trimmed by 5 bases and J by 2 bases, 7 bases remained unmatched. The CDR3 is 15 residues long. Germline V gives CDR1 MNHEY, CDR2 SMNVEV (reference sequence). In nucleotides, the CDR3 is TGTGCCAGCAGTAAACCGGGACAGGGAACCTACGAGCAGTACTTC. Translating gives CASSKPGQGTYEQYF.

The rearrangement joins TRBV7-2 to TRBJ2-5; 8 bases are a match to TRBD2. This CDR3 has 15 amino acids. Looked up from germline, CDR1 is SGHTA and CDR2 is FQGNSA. Unmatched junction bases numbered 12, after V lost 5 bases and J lost 7 bases. The CDR3 region has the DNA TGTGCCAGCAGCACCGGGACTAGTGTCAAAGGGACCCAGTACTTC. Encoded protein: CASSTGTSVKGTQYF.

This chain joins TRBV27 and TRBJ1-3; tentative D call: TRBD1 (5 bases). Germline V gene sequence: CDR1 MNHEY, CDR2 SMNVEV (reference sequence). V was pared by 4 bases and J by 2 bases, with 15 bases between. This CDR3 has 16 residues. The CDR3 loop is CASSSPSRDPGNTIYF. CDR3 coding DNA: TGTGCCAGCAGTTCCCCCAGCAGGGACCCTGGAAACACCATATATTTT.

The chain couples TRBV27 to TRBJ1-2; D may be TRBD1 (5 bases). Germline CDR1 and CDR2: MNHEY and SMNVEV (reference sequence). V was pared by 6 bases and J by 5 bases, with 7 bases between. This CDR3 has 11 amino acids. The CDR3 nucleotides read TGTGCCAGCAGGGACACTTATGGCTACACCTTC. Protein: CASRDTYGYTF.

DNA of the CDR3: TGCAGCGTGCCTGCAGGTCCCGTTGGGCAGTACTTC. It encodes CSVPAGPVGQYF. The rearrangement links TRBV29-1 to TRBJ2-7; D ambiguous. Trimming cost V 6 bases and J 9 bases, with 18 bases left between them. This CDR3 contains 12 residues. Germline V CDR1 and CDR2: SQVTM, ANQGSEA.

The rearrangement links TRBV6-5 to TRBJ1-1, with D possibly matching TRBD1 (5 bases). The CDR3 runs 13 residues. V was clipped by 1 base and J by 5 bases, with 8 bases between them. Germline V gives CDR1 MNHEY, CDR2 SVGAGI. The CDR3 DNA reads TGTGCCAGCAGTTACTGGGACTCAACTGAAGCTTTCTTT. It specifies CASSYWDSTEAFF.

This rearrangement joins TRBV27 to TRBJ1-5; TRBD1 matches 10 bases. The germline gives CDR1 MNHEY, CDR2 SMNVEV (reference sequence). V lost 5 bases and J lost 2; bases outside the gene matches: 9. The CDR3 is 17 residues long. CDR3 sequence: CASSLRQGANGNQPQHF. The CDR3 DNA is TGTGCCAGCAGTCTACGACAGGGGGCGAACGGCAATCAGCCCCAGCATTTT.

The rearrangement joins TRBV7-2 to TRBJ1-2; no reliable D call. This CDR3 contains 12 residues. Germline CDR1 and CDR2: SGHTA and FQGNSA. Trimming cost V 1 base and J 8 bases, with 8 bases left between them. This CDR3 is CASSLGDRGYTF. In DNA form, the CDR3 reads TGTGCCAGCAGCTTAGGAGACCGAGGCTACACCTTC. Variable domain in full (rest from reference TRBV7-2 and TRBJ1-2): GAGVSQSPSNKVTEKGKDVELRCDPISGHTALYWYRQSLGQGLEFLIYFQGNSAPDKSGLPSDRFSAERTGGSVSTLTIQRTQQEDSAVYLCASSLGDRGYTFGSGTRLTVV.

This sequence joins TRBV4-1 and TRBJ1-1; 8 bases align to TRBD1. The length of the CDR3 is 18 residues. V lost 0 bases and J lost 2; bases outside the gene matches: 11. The germline CDR1 and CDR2 sequences are MGHRA and YSYEKL. CDR3 in DNA: TGCGCCAGCAGCCAAGATGGGACAGGTTGGGAGTATAACACTGAAGCTTTCTTT. This encodes CASSQDGTGWEYNTEAFF.

This clone has a handful of counts. The chain is built from TRBV30 and TRBJ1-5, with D possibly TRBD1 on 5 matching bases. The ends were cut back, 1 base at V and 5 bases at J, with 9 bases in the middle. This CDR3 has 13 residues. Germline V CDR1 and CDR2: GTSNPN, SVGIG (reference sequence). This CDR3 is CAWSEQGDQPQHF. CDR3 nucleotide sequence: TGTGCCTGGAGTGAGCAGGGCGATCAGCCCCAGCATTTT.

This clone was recorded once. The rearrangement links TRBV5-1 to TRBJ2-7, with D unclear. The ends were cut back, 3 bases at V and 3 bases at J, with 19 bases in the middle. The V gene's germline CDR1 is SGHRS and CDR2 YFSETQ. CDR3 length: 16 residues. The chain's CDR3 is CASSSPDGDIGYEQYF. CDR3 DNA sequence: TGCGCCAGCAGCTCGCCCGACGGTGATATTGGCTACGAGCAGTACTTC. The whole variable domain, filled in from reference TRBV5-1 and TRBJ2-7, reads KAGVTQTPRYLIKTRGQQVTLSCSPISGHRSVSWYQQTPGQGLQFLFEYFSETQRNKGNFPGRFSGRQFSNSRSEMNVSTLELGDSALYLCASSSPDGDIGYEQYFGPGTRLTVT.

The chain combines TRBV19 with TRBJ1-1, with D perhaps matching TRBD1 (6 bases). V lost 6 bases and J 1 base, leaving 9 bases between the germline ends. Germline V gene lookup returns CDR1 LNHDA and CDR2 SQIVND (reference sequence). CDR3 length: 13 amino acids. The DNA for the CDR3 is TGTGCCAGTAGCCCAGGGGAGAACACTGAAGCTTTCTTT. It yields the protein CASSPGENTEAFF.

The genes are TRBV5-4 and TRBJ2-5; 8 nucleotides line up with TRBD2. The CDR3 totals 15 residues. V lost 2 bases and J lost 5; bases outside the gene matches: 8. Germline V gives CDR1 SGHNT, CDR2 YYREEE (reference sequence). Here the CDR3 reads CASSLQAGDVETQYF. The CDR3 DNA is TGTGCCAGCAGCTTACAAGCGGGAGATGTGGAGACCCAGTACTTC.

The rearrangement joins TRBV28 to TRBJ1-5; D unclear. V was shortened by 6 bases and J by 4 bases, with 22 bases between the two germline ends. The germline CDR1 and CDR2 sequences are MDHEN and SYDVKM. The CDR3 sequence is 17 residues long. The CDR3 sequence: CASSYSRAPIRNQPQHF. DNA of the CDR3: TGTGCCAGCAGCTACTCCCGGGCCCCCATAAGGAATCAGCCCCAGCATTTT.

Here the CDR3 reads CASSRDGGRGRTQYF. The CDR3 region has the DNA TGTGCCAGCAGTCGGGACGGCGGCCGAGGGAGGACCCAGTACTTC. V gene TRBV2 combines with J gene TRBJ2-5, with D perhaps assigned TRBD1 or TRBD2 (5 bases each). Germline CDR1 and CDR2: SNHLY and FYNNEI. CDR3 length equals 15 residues. The germline V and J ends were trimmed by 5 bases and 7 bases, with 20 bases remaining between them. Supplemented by reference TRBV2 and TRBJ2-5, the full variable domain reads EPEVTQTPSHQVTQMGQEVILRCVPISNHLYFYWYRQILGQKVEFLVSFYNNEISEKSEIFDDQFSVERPDGSNFTLKIRSTKLEDSAMYFCASSRDGGRGRTQYFGPGTRLLVL.

This chain links TRBV19 with TRBJ1-1; the D gene is possibly TRBD1 (6 bases). CDR1 LNHDA and CDR2 SQIVND come from the germline V gene (reference sequence). The CDR3 is 14 residues long. The V and J ends lost 0 bases and 8 bases respectively, with 13 bases between them. CDR3 residues: CASSIDPNREEAFF. As DNA, the CDR3 is TGTGCCAGTAGTATAGATCCAAACAGGGAAGAAGCTTTCTTT.

This chain connects TRBV2 to TRBJ1-2; 8 nucleotides match TRBD1. The germline V gene encodes CDR1 SNHLY and CDR2 FYNNEI. CDR3 length: 15 amino acids. The V gene end was trimmed by 2 bases and the J gene end by 5 bases; junction bases not matched to a gene: 7. The CDR3 DNA is TGTGCCAGCAGTGAACAGGGGGCGCAAAGTTATGGCTACACCTTC. Residues: CASSEQGAQSYGYTF.